This is a list of T cell receptor beta chains from one sample in a study of radiotherapy plus CTLA-4 blockade in lung cancer. Only in-frame clones appear in the TCRdb table, and some are missing; sequencing was by immunoSEQ multiplex PCR. The sample lists over 60,000 clones; 80% to 90% were seen once. This specimen was peripheral blood, taken from a patient treated with radiotherapy plus ipilimumab. The receptors were sampled from a human donor with non-small cell lung cancer that progressed on radiotherapy plus ipilimumab. Each CDR3 is given with its conserved first and last residue. D genes are given only for firm matches. Clone size is stated in some rows and not others, as once, few, many or a class when expanded.

v_gene: TRBV2
d_gene: NA
j_gene: TRBJ2-5
abundance: NA
CDR3nt: TGTGCCAGCAGTGACTTTGGGGCAGGGCTGGTGGGAGAGACCCAGTACTTC
CDR3aa: CASSDFGAGLVGETQYF

v_gene: TRBV25-1
d_gene: NA
j_gene: TRBJ2-7
abundance: NA
CDR3nt: TGTGCCAGCCAACCCCGGGGAGCTTTCTACGAGCAGTACTTC
CDR3aa: CASQPRGAFYEQYF

v_gene: TRBV28
d_gene: NA
j_gene: TRBJ1-5
abundance: NA
CDR3nt: TGTGCCAGCAGCAAAACGTACAATCAGCCCCAGCATTTT
CDR3aa: CASSKTYNQPQHF

v_gene: TRBV19
d_gene: NA
j_gene: TRBJ2-2
abundance: NA
CDR3nt: TGTGCCAGTAGTCAGGGGAGGAACACCGGGGAGCTGTTTTTT
CDR3aa: CASSQGRNTGELFF

v_gene: TRBV10-3
d_gene: TRBD1
j_gene: TRBJ1-3
abundance: NA
CDR3nt: TGTGCCATCAGTGACAAGGGGGACAGGGGAACTTCCGGAAACACCATATATTTT
CDR3aa: CAISDKGDRGTSGNTIYF

v_gene: TRBV29-1
d_gene: NA
j_gene: TRBJ1-1
abundance: NA
CDR3nt: TGCAGCGTTGTATTGGGGGCAGGCACTGAAGCTTTCTTT
CDR3aa: CSVVLGAGTEAFF

v_gene: TRBV30
d_gene: NA
j_gene: TRBJ1-1
abundance: NA
CDR3nt: TGTGCCTGGAGCTCCAGCGGGGCAGGGAACACTGAAGCTTTCTTT
CDR3aa: CAWSSSGAGNTEAFF

v_gene: TRBV13
d_gene: NA
j_gene: TRBJ2-7
abundance: NA
CDR3nt: TGTGCCAGCAGCTTAAACCACGAGCAGTACTTC
CDR3aa: CASSLNHEQYF

v_gene: TRBV5-1
d_gene: TRBD2
j_gene: TRBJ2-2
abundance: NA
CDR3nt: TGCGCCAGCAGCTTTATAGCGGGAGGGGTCACCGGGGAGCTGTTTTTT
CDR3aa: CASSFIAGGVTGELFF

v_gene: TRBV19
d_gene: TRBD2
j_gene: TRBJ2-7
abundance: NA
CDR3nt: TGTGCCAGTAGTATTAGCGGGAAATACTACGAGCAGTACTTC
CDR3aa: CASSISGKYYEQYF

v_gene: TRBV9
d_gene: NA
j_gene: TRBJ2-7
abundance: NA
CDR3nt: TGTGCCAGCAGCCTCGGAAGTTCCCCTGACTACGAGCAGTACTTC
CDR3aa: CASSLGSSPDYEQYF

v_gene: TRBV5-6
d_gene: NA
j_gene: TRBJ2-2
abundance: NA
CDR3nt: TGTGCCAGCAGCTTCGGGACCAACACCGGGGAGCTGTTTTTT
CDR3aa: CASSFGTNTGELFF

v_gene: TRBV30
d_gene: NA
j_gene: TRBJ2-3
abundance: NA
CDR3nt: TGTGCCTGGAGTACCTCCGGGGCAGCAGATACGCAGTATTTT
CDR3aa: CAWSTSGAADTQYF

v_gene: TRBV4-1
d_gene: NA
j_gene: TRBJ2-1
abundance: NA
CDR3nt: TGCGCCAGCAGCCAAGAAGGGAGCTCCTACAATGAGCAGTTCTTC
CDR3aa: CASSQEGSSYNEQFF

v_gene: TRBV7-6
d_gene: NA
j_gene: TRBJ2-3
abundance: NA
CDR3nt: TGTGCCAGCAGCTTAGGTGCAGATACGCAGTATTTT
CDR3aa: CASSLGADTQYF

v_gene: TRBV5-6
d_gene: TRBD2
j_gene: TRBJ2-1
abundance: NA
CDR3nt: TGTGCCAGCAGTCAATATAGCGGGAGTTACTACAATGAGCAGTTCTTC
CDR3aa: CASSQYSGSYYNEQFF

v_gene: TRBV30
d_gene: NA
j_gene: TRBJ2-5
abundance: NA
CDR3nt: TGTGCCTGGAGTGTTGGAGGGGGCTGGGGAGAGACCCAGTACTTC
CDR3aa: CAWSVGGGWGETQYF

v_gene: TRBV5-6
d_gene: NA
j_gene: TRBJ1-3
abundance: few
CDR3nt: TGTGCCAGCAGTCGGGACTTTCGAGCTGGAAACACCATATATTTT
CDR3aa: CASSRDFRAGNTIYF

v_gene: TRBV5-1
d_gene: NA
j_gene: TRBJ1-2
abundance: NA
CDR3nt: TGCGCCAGCAGCTTGGAACAGAACTATGGCTACACCTTC
CDR3aa: CASSLEQNYGYTF

v_gene: TRBV5-1
d_gene: TRBD1
j_gene: TRBJ1-6
abundance: NA
CDR3nt: TGCGCCAGCAGCTTGGGAGGGACAGGGGGATTGGCACCCCTCCACTTT
CDR3aa: CASSLGGTGGLAPLHF

v_gene: TRBV6-6
d_gene: NA
j_gene: TRBJ2-7
abundance: NA
CDR3nt: TGTGCCACATTAACACAGAGACCCTACGAGCAGTACTTC
CDR3aa: CATLTQRPYEQYF

v_gene: TRBV5-1
d_gene: NA
j_gene: TRBJ2-7
abundance: NA
CDR3nt: TGCGCCAGCAGCTTCCCAGGGGCCTCCTACGAGCAGTACTTC
CDR3aa: CASSFPGASYEQYF

v_gene: TRBV18
d_gene: NA
j_gene: TRBJ2-7
abundance: few
CDR3nt: TGTGCCAGCTCACCTACGCTCAAGGGCGAGCAGTACTTC
CDR3aa: CASSPTLKGEQYF

v_gene: TRBV5-1
d_gene: TRBD2
j_gene: TRBJ2-3
abundance: NA
CDR3nt: TGCGCCAGCAGCCTCTCTTTGGGCCTAGCGGCAGATACGCAGTATTTT
CDR3aa: CASSLSLGLAADTQYF

v_gene: TRBV6-5
d_gene: TRBD1
j_gene: TRBJ1-3
abundance: NA
CDR3nt: TGTGCCAGCAGTGACTTGACAGGGGTAGGAAACACCATATATTTT
CDR3aa: CASSDLTGVGNTIYF

v_gene: TRBV11-2
d_gene: TRBD2
j_gene: TRBJ2-1
abundance: NA
CDR3nt: TGTGCCAGCAGCTTAGCTAGCGGGAGTCCTAATGAGCAGTTCTTC
CDR3aa: CASSLASGSPNEQFF

v_gene: TRBV11-2
d_gene: NA
j_gene: TRBJ2-5
abundance: NA
CDR3nt: TGTGCCAGCAGCTTAGAACCGCGTCGGGCCCAGTACTTC
CDR3aa: CASSLEPRRAQYF

v_gene: TRBV5-8
d_gene: NA
j_gene: TRBJ2-2
abundance: NA
CDR3nt: TGTGCCAGCAGCTTGGGGTGGAGGAACACCGGGGAGCTGTTTTTT
CDR3aa: CASSLGWRNTGELFF

v_gene: TRBV7-2
d_gene: NA
j_gene: TRBJ2-7
abundance: NA
CDR3nt: TGTGCCAGCAGCTTTAACTCCTACGAGCAGTACTTC
CDR3aa: CASSFNSYEQYF

v_gene: TRBV11-2
d_gene: NA
j_gene: TRBJ1-2
abundance: NA
CDR3nt: TGTGCCAGCAGCTTAGAAGGGCGCGGGTATGGCTACACCTTC
CDR3aa: CASSLEGRGYGYTF

v_gene: TRBV29-1
d_gene: TRBD2
j_gene: TRBJ2-1
abundance: once
CDR3nt: TGCAGCGTTCCGAATGAGGGGACTAGCGGGTTGAGGACCTACAATGAGCAGTTCTTC
CDR3aa: CSVPNEGTSGLRTYNEQFF

v_gene: TRBV4-1
d_gene: NA
j_gene: TRBJ2-7
abundance: few
CDR3nt: TGCGCCAGCAGCCAAGACCCGACTAGCGAGCAGTACTTC
CDR3aa: CASSQDPTSEQYF

v_gene: TRBV14
d_gene: NA
j_gene: TRBJ2-1
abundance: NA
CDR3nt: TGTGCCAGCAGCCAGGCCGGGACATTCAGGTACAATGAGCAGTTCTTC
CDR3aa: CASSQAGTFRYNEQFF

v_gene: TRBV13
d_gene: TRBD2
j_gene: TRBJ2-3
abundance: NA
CDR3nt: TGTGCCAGCAGCTTTAGACTAGCGGGAGTTTCTGATACGCAGTATTTT
CDR3aa: CASSFRLAGVSDTQYF

v_gene: TRBV19
d_gene: NA
j_gene: TRBJ2-7
abundance: NA
CDR3nt: TGTGCCAGTAGTATCAGGGTGGACTATCTTACCAGTGAGCAGTACTTC
CDR3aa: CASSIRVDYLTSEQYF